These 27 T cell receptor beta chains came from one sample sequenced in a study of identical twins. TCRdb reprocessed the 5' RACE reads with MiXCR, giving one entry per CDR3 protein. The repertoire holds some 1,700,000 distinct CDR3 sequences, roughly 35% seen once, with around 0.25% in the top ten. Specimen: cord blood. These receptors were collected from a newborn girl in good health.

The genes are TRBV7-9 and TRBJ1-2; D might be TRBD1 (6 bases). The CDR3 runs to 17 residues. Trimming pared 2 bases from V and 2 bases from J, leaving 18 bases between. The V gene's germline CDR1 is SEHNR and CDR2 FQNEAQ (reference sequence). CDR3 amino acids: CASSLYGGTSSNYGYTF. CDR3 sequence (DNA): TGTGCCAGCAGCTTATACGGGGGCACATCGTCCAACTATGGCTACACCTTC.

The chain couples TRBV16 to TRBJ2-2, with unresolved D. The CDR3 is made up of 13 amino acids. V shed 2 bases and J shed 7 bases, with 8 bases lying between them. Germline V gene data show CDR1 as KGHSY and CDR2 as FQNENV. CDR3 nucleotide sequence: TGTGCCAGCAGCCAAGACCGTAACGGGGAGCTGTTTTTT. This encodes CASSQDRNGELFF.

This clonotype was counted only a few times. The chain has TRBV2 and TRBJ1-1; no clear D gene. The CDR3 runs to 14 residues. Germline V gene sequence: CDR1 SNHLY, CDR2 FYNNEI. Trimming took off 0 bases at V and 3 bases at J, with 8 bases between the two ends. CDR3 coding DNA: TGTGCCAGCAGTGAAGCGCTTCGACACACTGAAGCTTTCTTT. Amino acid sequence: CASSEALRHTEAFF.

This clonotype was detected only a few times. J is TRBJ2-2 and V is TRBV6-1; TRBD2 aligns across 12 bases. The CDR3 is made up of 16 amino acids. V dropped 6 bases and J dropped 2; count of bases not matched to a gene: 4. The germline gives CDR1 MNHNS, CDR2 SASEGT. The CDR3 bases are TGTGCCAGCAGCAGGACTAGCGGGGTTAACACCGGGGAGCTGTTTTTT. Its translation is CASSRTSGVNTGELFF.

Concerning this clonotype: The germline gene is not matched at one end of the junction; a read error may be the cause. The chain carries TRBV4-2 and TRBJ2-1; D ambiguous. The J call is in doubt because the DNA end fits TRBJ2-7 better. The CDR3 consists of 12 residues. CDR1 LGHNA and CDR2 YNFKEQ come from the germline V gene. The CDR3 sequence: CASSQVGYGQYF. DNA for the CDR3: TGTGCCAGCAGCCAAGTCGGCTACGGGCAGTACTTC.

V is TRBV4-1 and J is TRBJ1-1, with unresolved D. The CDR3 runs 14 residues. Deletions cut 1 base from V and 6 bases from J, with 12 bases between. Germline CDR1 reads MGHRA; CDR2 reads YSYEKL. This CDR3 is CASSQVVVSAEAFF. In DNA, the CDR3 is TGCGCCAGCAGCCAAGTCGTGGTTTCAGCTGAAGCTTTCTTT.

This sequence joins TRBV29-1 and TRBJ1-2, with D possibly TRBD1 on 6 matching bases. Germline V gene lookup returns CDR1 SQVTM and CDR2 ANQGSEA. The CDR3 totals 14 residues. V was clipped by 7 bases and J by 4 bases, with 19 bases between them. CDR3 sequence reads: CSGSGEDSRYGYTF. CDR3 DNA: TGCAGCGGGTCAGGAGAGGACAGTCGCTATGGCTACACCTTC.

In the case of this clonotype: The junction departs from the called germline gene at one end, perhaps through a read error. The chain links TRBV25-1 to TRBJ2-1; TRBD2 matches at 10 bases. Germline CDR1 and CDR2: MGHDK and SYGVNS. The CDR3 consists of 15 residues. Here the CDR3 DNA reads TGTGCCACCCCCTCCCCACTAGCGGGGTACAGTGAGCAGTTCTTC. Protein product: CATPSPLAGYSEQFF.

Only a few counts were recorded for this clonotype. The CDR3 DNA is TGCAGTGCTAGGCCTGCAGTCCCTAGCACAGATACGCAGTATTTT. Protein sequence: CSARPAVPSTDTQYF. The rearrangement uses TRBV20-1 and TRBJ2-3; D remains ambiguous. Trimming took off 3 bases at V and 0 bases at J, with 13 bases between the two ends. There are 15 residues in the CDR3. Germline loops: CDR1 DFQATT, CDR2 SNEGSKA (reference sequence).

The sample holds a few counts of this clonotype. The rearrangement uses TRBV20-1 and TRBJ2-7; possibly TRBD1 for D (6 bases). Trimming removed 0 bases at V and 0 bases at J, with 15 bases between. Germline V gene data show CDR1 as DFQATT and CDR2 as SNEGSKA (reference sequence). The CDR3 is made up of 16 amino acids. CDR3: CSARELRQELSYEQYF. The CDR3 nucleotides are TGCAGTGCTAGAGAACTAAGACAGGAGCTCTCCTACGAGCAGTACTTC.

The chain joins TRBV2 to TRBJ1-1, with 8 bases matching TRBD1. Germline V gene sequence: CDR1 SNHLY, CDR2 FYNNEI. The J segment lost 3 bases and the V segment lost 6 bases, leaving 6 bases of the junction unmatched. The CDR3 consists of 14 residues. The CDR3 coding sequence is TGTGCCAGCAGAGAACAGGGGGGGGACACTGAAGCTTTCTTT. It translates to CASREQGGDTEAFF.

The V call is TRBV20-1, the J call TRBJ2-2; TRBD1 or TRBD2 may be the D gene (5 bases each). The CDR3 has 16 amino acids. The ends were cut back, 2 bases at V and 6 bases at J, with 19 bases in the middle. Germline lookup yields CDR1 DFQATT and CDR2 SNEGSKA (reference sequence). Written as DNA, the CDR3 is TGCAGTGCTAGAAGGGGACGGATCCCATACCCCGGGGAGCTGTTTTTT. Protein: CSARRGRIPYPGELFF.

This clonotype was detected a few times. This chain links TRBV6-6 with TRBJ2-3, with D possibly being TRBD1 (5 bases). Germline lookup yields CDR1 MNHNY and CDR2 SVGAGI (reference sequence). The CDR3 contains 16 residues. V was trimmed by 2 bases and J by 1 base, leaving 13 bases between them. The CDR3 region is CASSYGTGSRTDTQYF. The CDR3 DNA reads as TGTGCCAGCAGTTACGGCACAGGATCCCGCACAGATACGCAGTATTTT.

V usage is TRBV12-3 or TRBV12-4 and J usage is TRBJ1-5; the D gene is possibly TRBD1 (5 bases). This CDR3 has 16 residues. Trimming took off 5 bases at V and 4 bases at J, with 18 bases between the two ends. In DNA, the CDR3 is TGTGCCAGCAGTGATCAGCCTAGGGGCTCGAATCAGCCCCAGCATTTT. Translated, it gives CASSDQPRGSNQPQHF.

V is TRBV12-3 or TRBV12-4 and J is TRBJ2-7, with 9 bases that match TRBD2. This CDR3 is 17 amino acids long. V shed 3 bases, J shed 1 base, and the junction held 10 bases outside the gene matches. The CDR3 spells CASSFRFLREGSYEQYF. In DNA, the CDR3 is TGTGCCAGCAGTTTTAGGTTTTTGCGGGAGGGTTCCTACGAGCAGTACTTC.

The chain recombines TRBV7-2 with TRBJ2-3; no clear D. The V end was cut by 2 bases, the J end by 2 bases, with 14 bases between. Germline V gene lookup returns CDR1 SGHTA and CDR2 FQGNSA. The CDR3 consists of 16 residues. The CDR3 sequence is CASSLWAGEPTDTQYF. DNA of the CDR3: TGTGCCAGCAGCTTATGGGCAGGAGAACCCACAGATACGCAGTATTTT. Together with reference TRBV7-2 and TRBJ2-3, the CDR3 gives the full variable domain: GAGVSQSPSNKVTEKGKDVELRCDPISGHTALYWYRQSLGQGLEFLIYFQGNSAPDKSGLPSDRFSAERTGGSVSTLTIQRTQQEDSAVYLCASSLWAGEPTDTQYFGPGTRLTVL.

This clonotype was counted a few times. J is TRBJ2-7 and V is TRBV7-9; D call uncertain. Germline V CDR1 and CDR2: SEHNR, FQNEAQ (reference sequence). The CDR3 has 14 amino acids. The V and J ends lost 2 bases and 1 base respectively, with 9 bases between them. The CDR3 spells CASSLWVDSYEQYF. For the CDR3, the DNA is TGTGCCAGCAGCTTATGGGTGGATTCCTACGAGCAGTACTTC. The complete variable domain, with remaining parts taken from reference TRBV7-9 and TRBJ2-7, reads DTGVSQNPRHKITKRGQNVTFRCDPISEHNRLYWYRQTLGQGPEFLTYFQNEAQLEKSRLLSDRFSAERPKGSFSTLEIQRTEQGDSAMYLCASSLWVDSYEQYFGPGTRLTVT.

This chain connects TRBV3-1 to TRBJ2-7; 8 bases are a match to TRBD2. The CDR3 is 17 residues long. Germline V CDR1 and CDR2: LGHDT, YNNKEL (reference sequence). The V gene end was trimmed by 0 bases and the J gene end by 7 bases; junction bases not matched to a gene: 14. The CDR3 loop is CASSQDSGASSYNEQYF. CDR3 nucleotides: TGTGCCAGCAGCCAAGATAGCGGGGCTAGCTCCTACAATGAGCAGTACTTC.

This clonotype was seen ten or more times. CDR3 region: CASSPPGQGYYGYTF. DNA for the CDR3: TGTGCCAGCAGTCCACCGGGACAGGGATACTATGGCTACACCTTC. This rearrangement joins TRBV27 to TRBJ1-2; 9 bases align to TRBD1. The CDR3 covers 15 residues. Germline V gene data show CDR1 as MNHEY and CDR2 as SMNVEV (reference sequence). V shed 5 bases and J 3 bases; nucleotides not matched to a gene: 7.

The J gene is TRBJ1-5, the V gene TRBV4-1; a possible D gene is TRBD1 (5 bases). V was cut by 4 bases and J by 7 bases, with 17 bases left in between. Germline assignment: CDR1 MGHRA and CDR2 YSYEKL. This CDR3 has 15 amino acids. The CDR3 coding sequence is TGCGCCAGCAGCCGGGGACCAACATGGGGCCAGCCCCAGCATTTT. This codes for CASSRGPTWGQPQHF.

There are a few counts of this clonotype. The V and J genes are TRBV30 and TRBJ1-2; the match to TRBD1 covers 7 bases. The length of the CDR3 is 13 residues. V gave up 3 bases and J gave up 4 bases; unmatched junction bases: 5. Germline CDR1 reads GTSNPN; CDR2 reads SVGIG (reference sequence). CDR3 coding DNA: TGTGCCTGGAGGGACAGGACAGGCTATGGCTACACCTTC. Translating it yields CAWRDRTGYGYTF.

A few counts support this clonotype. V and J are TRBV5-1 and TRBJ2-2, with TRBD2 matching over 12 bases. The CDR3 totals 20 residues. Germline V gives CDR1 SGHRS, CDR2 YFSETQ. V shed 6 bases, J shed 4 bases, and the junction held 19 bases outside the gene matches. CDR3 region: CASTLRGTFGLAGITGELFF. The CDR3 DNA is TGCGCCAGCACCTTAAGGGGCACCTTTGGACTAGCGGGAATCACCGGGGAGCTGTTTTTT.

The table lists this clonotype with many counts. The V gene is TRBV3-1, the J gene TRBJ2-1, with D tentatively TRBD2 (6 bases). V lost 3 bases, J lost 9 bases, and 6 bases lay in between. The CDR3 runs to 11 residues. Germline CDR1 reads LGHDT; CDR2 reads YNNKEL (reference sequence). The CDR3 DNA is TGTGCCAGCAGCCAGGGAGGTGAGCAGTTCTTC. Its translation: CASSQGGEQFF.

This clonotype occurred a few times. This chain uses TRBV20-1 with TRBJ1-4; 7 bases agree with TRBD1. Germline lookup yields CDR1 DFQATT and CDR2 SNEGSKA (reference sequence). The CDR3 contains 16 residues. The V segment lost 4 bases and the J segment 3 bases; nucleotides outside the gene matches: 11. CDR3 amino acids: CSAKGRRGQANEKLFF. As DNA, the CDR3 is TGCAGTGCTAAAGGCAGACGAGGACAGGCTAATGAAAAACTGTTTTTT.

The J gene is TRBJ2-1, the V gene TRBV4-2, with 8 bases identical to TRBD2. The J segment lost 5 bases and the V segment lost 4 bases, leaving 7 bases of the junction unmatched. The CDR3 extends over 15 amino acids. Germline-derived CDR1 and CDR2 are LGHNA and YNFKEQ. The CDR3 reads CASSLRTSPDNEQFF. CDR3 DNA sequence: TGTGCCAGCAGCCTTCGGACTAGCCCAGACAATGAGCAGTTCTTC.

CDR3 bases: TGTGCCAGTAGTATCGGCCAGGGGGCAGGGTATGAGCAGTTCTTC. This translates into CASSIGQGAGYEQFF. The V call is TRBV19, the J call TRBJ2-1; 8 bases are shared with TRBD1. Germline CDR1 LNHDA, CDR2 SQIVND (reference sequence). CDR3 size: 15 residues. J gave up 8 bases and V 3 bases, and 9 bases lay outside the gene matches.

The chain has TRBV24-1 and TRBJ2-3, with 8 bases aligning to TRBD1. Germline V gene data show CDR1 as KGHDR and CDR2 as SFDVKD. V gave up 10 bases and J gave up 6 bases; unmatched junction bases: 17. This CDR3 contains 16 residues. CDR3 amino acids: CATPGWVRGRYDTQYF. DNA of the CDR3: TGTGCCACACCAGGCTGGGTCAGGGGGCGTTACGATACGCAGTATTTT.